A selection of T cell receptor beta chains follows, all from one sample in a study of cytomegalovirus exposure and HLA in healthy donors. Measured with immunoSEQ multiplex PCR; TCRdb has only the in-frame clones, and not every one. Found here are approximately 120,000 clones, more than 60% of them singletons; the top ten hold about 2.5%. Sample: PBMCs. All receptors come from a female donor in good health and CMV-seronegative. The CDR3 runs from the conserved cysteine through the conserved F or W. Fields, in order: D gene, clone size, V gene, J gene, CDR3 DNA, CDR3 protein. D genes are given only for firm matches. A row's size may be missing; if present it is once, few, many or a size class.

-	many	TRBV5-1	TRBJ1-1	TGCGCCAGCAGCTTGGGGACACAATGGAACACTGAAGCTTTCTTT	CASSLGTQWNTEAFF
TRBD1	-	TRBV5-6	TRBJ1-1	TGTGCCAGCAGCTTGGCCGCAGGGGGAATTGAAGCTTTCTTT	CASSLAAGGIEAFF
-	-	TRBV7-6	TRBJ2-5	TGTGCCAGCAGCTTACCAGGATCAGAGACCCAGTACTTC	CASSLPGSETQYF
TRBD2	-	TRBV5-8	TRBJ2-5	TGTGCCAGCAGCCCGATAGCGGGGGGGCCGCGGGAGACCCAGTACTTC	CASSPIAGGPRETQYF
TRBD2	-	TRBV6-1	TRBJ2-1	TGTGCCACCTCCGGGACTAGCGACTACAATGAGCAGTTCTTC	CATSGTSDYNEQFF
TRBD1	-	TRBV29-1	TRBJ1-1	TGCAGCGTTCCGGGACAGTGGGGGGACACTGAAGCTTTCTTT	CSVPGQWGDTEAFF
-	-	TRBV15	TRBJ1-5	TGTGCCACCACCGCGACGGGAGCCGGACAGCCCCAGCATTTT	CATTATGAGQPQHF
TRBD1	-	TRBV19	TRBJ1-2	TGTGCCAGTAGTATGACAGGGACGAGGGGCTACACCTTC	CASSMTGTRGYTF
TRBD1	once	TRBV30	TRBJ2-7	TGTGCCTGGAGTGTACCTGAGACAGGGGTCCACGAGCAGTACTTC	CAWSVPETGVHEQYF
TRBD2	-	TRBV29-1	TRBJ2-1	TGCAGCGTTCTTCGGGGTAGCGGGGGCCCCAATGAGCAGTTCTTC	CSVLRGSGGPNEQFF
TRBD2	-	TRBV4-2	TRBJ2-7	TGTGCCAGCAGCCAAGATACGGGGGGGTCGGACGAGCAGTACTTC	CASSQDTGGSDEQYF
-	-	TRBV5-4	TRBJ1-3	TGTGCCAGCAGCCCAGCAGGGGCCCCTGGAAACACCATATATTTT	CASSPAGAPGNTIYF
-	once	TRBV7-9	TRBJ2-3	TGTGCCAGCAGCTTAGGGGCAGGGAACACAGATACGCAGTATTTT	CASSLGAGNTDTQYF
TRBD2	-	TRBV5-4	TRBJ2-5	TGTGCCAGCAGCCGTAGGACTAGCGGGGAAGAGACCCAGTACTTC	CASSRRTSGEETQYF
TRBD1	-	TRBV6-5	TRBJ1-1	TGTGCCAGCAGTCCGAGACAGGGTGAGTTGGCTTTCTTT	CASSPRQGELAFF
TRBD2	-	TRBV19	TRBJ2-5	TGTGCCAGTAGTGGGGAGGGGCTAGCGGGAGAGACCCAGTACTTC	CASSGEGLAGETQYF
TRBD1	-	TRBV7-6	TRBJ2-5	TGTGCCAGCAGCCCGCAACAGGGGATGAGTGGAGAGACCCAGTACTTC	CASSPQQGMSGETQYF
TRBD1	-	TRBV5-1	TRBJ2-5	TGCGCCAGCAGCCAACGACCCCGGGACAGGGGAATAGAGACCCAGTACTTC	CASSQRPRDRGIETQYF
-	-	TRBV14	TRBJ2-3	TGTGCCAGCACCCTCAGGGGGACTCCCACAGATACGCAGTATTTT	CASTLRGTPTDTQYF
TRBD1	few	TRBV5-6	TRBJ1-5	TGTGCCAGCAGCTACGGACAGGGCAATCAGCCCCAGCATTTT	CASSYGQGNQPQHF
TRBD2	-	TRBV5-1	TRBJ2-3	TGCGCCAGCAGCTTACGGGGGGTAGACACAGATACGCAGTATTTT	CASSLRGVDTDTQYF
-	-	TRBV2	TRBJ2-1	TGTGCCAGCAGCCTTGGAGGGAATGAGCAGTTCTTC	CASSLGGNEQFF
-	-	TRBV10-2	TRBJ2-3	TGCGCCAGCAGTGAGGGACTGGGAGTAGATACGCAGTATTTT	CASSEGLGVDTQYF
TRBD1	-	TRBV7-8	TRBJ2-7	TGTGCCAGCAGCCCCAGGGGACAGGGTTACGAGCAGTACTTC	CASSPRGQGYEQYF
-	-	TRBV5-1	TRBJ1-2	TGCGCCAGCAGCTCGGACAGCCCCAACTATGGCTACACCTTC	CASSSDSPNYGYTF
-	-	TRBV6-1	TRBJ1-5	TGTGCCAGCAGGTGGGACACAATCGGGCCCCAGCATTTT	CASRWDTIGPQHF
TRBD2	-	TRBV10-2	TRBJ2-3	TGCGCCAGCAAGCGGGGAGTGAGCACAGATACGCAGTATTTT	CASKRGVSTDTQYF
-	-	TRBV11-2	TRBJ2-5	TGTGCCAGCAGCTTAGGCGGCTTCAGAAAAGAGACCCAGTACTTC	CASSLGGFRKETQYF
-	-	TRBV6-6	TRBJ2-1	TGTGCCAGCAGTTCGCGTCCGAGGGCCAGTGAGCAGTTCTTC	CASSSRPRASEQFF
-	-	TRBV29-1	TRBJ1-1	TGCAGCGTTGAAAGGTCCGGGTTTGGCACTGAAGCTTTCTTT	CSVERSGFGTEAFF
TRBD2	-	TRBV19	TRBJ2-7	TGTGCCAGTACCCGGACTAGCGGGGGTCCTACCTACGAGCAGTACTTC	CASTRTSGGPTYEQYF
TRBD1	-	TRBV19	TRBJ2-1	TGTGCCAGTAGGGGACAGGGGGAGGCCAATGAGCAGTTCTTC	CASRGQGEANEQFF
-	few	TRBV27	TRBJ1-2	TGTGCCAGCAGTCCCGGTTTCAGGGGAAGCTATGGCTACACCTTC	CASSPGFRGSYGYTF
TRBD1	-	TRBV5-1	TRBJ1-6	TGCGCCAGCTCTTGGGGACAGGGCACGGATTCACCCCTCCACTTT	CASSWGQGTDSPLHF
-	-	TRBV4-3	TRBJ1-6	TGCGCCAGCAGCCAAGTTTCGCAGGGGAATTCACCTCTCCACTTT	CASSQVSQGNSPLHF
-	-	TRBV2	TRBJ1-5	TGTGCCAGCAGGGGGGACACTCATCAGCCCCAGCATTTT	CASRGDTHQPQHF
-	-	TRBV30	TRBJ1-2	TGTGCCTGGACTTCAGGGTACGGCTACACCTTC	CAWTSGYGYTF
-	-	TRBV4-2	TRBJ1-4	TGTGCCAGCAGCCAATGGGAGATTTACAGGGATTTGGCTAATGAAAAACTGTTTTTT	CASSQWEIYRDLANEKLFF
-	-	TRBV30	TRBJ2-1	TGTGCCCGCCAGACTGGACTGTCTCTCTCTGAGCAGTTCTTC	CARQTGLSLSEQFF
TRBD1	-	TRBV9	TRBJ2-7	TGTGCCAGCAGCGTAGGAGGGGGGACAGGGGGATACGAGCAGTACTTC	CASSVGGGTGGYEQYF